A single sample is the source of the 17 T cell receptor beta chains below, sequenced in a study of CD8 T cells in ankylosing spondylitis. TCRdb re-called the 5' RACE reads with MiXCR, one entry per CDR3 protein. Of about 170,000 distinct CDR3 sequences listed, approximately 20% are singletons. The sample comprised blood, either unsorted or a sorted T cell fraction (not recorded which). Receptors originate from a male donor with ankylosing spondylitis or in good health (not recorded which).

This clonotype was counted at least ten times. The chain recombines TRBV28 with TRBJ1-5; 8 positions match TRBD1. This CDR3 region has 16 residues. Germline V gene data show CDR1 as MDHEN and CDR2 as SYDVKM. Losses at the gene ends were 7 bases for V and 4 bases for J; bases not matched to a gene: 12. CDR3 amino acids: CASTTRGTGGNQPQHF. The CDR3 DNA sequence: TGTGCCAGCACCACCCGCGGGACAGGAGGTAATCAGCCCCAGCATTTT.

This clonotype was observed at least ten times. As DNA, the CDR3 is TGTGCCAGTAGTCCCCGTGACCGCTATGGCTACACCTTC. Translation gives CASSPRDRYGYTF. The chain employs TRBV19 and TRBJ1-2, with D hard to call. The CDR3 is 13 amino acids. V lost 5 bases, J lost 4 bases, and 11 bases lay in between. CDR1 and CDR2 from the germline V gene are LNHDA and SQIVND (reference sequence).

The rearrangement joins TRBV30 to TRBJ1-5; D is ambiguous. This CDR3 contains 14 residues. Trimming cost V 1 base and J 5 bases, with 12 bases left between them. CDR1 GTSNPN and CDR2 SVGIG come from the germline V gene (reference sequence). The CDR3 coding sequence is TGTGCCTGGAGTGGGGAGACTCTTGATCAGCCCCAGCATTTT. Its translation: CAWSGETLDQPQHF.

This clonotype occurred many times. V usage is TRBV7-3 and J usage is TRBJ2-7, with D possibly being TRBD2 (5 bases). Germline V gene lookup returns CDR1 SGHTA and CDR2 FQGTGA. Trimming removed 3 bases at V and 2 bases at J, with 11 bases between. There are 14 residues in the CDR3. The CDR3 reads CASSFREGPYEQYF. CDR3 coding DNA: TGTGCCAGCAGCTTCCGGGAAGGCCCCTACGAGCAGTACTTC.

This clonotype was seen ten or more times. In nucleotides, the CDR3 is TGCAGTGCTAGACGGGATTGGGCTAGCGGGCTACGCGCGAACACCGGGGAGCTGTTTTTT. This sequence encodes CSARRDWASGLRANTGELFF. The rearrangement joins TRBV20-1 to TRBJ2-2; 8 bases line up with TRBD2. Trimming took 2 bases from V and 0 from J; bases not matched to a gene: 17. Germline values: CDR1 DFQATT, CDR2 SNEGSKA (reference sequence). This CDR3 has 20 residues.

The rearrangement joins TRBV20-1 to TRBJ2-4, with TRBD2 matching over 13 bases. The CDR3 extends over 15 amino acids. V gave up 7 bases and J gave up 3 bases; unmatched junction bases: 6. The germline V gene encodes CDR1 DFQATT and CDR2 SNEGSKA (reference sequence). The CDR3, as DNA: TGCAGTGGGACTAGCGGGAGCGGGAGCAAAAACATTCAGTACTTC. This translates into CSGTSGSGSKNIQYF.

This chain links TRBV28 with TRBJ2-2, with D perhaps matching TRBD1 or TRBD2 (7 bases each). CDR1 and CDR2 (germline): MDHEN, SYDVKM. Trimming left V 3 bases short and J 6 bases short, with 11 bases between. This CDR3 region has 14 residues. CDR3 residues: CASSLAGGAGELFF. DNA for the CDR3: TGTGCCAGCAGTTTGGCAGGGGGGGCCGGGGAGCTGTTTTTT.

This chain joins TRBV28 and TRBJ1-2, with D uncertain. Germline-derived CDR1 and CDR2 are MDHEN and SYDVKM. This CDR3 region has 12 residues. The V gene lost 4 bases and the J gene lost 3 bases, with 6 bases spanning the gap. CDR3 residues: CASSSGDYGYTF. The CDR3 nucleotides are TGTGCCAGCAGTTCAGGCGACTATGGCTACACCTTC.

The genes are TRBV28 and TRBJ2-2, with D possibly being TRBD2 (6 bases). Trimming pared 4 bases from V and 6 bases from J, leaving 18 bases between. CDR3 length equals 16 residues. CDR1 MDHEN and CDR2 SYDVKM come from the germline V gene. The CDR3, as DNA: TGTGCCAGCAGTTCGGGATCAACTAGCCGACCCGGGGAGCTGTTTTTT. Translated, it gives CASSSGSTSRPGELFF.

The CDR3 coding sequence is TGCGCCAGCAGCCTAAACACAGGAACTAATGAAAAACTGTTTTTT. Protein sequence: CASSLNTGTNEKLFF. This chain uses TRBV4-1 with TRBJ1-4, with D possibly TRBD1 on 5 matching bases. Deletions cut 4 bases from V and 1 base from J, with 10 bases between. The CDR3 loop spans 15 amino acids. The germline CDR1 and CDR2 sequences are MGHRA and YSYEKL.

The chain combines TRBV4-2 with TRBJ2-5; 7 bases are a match to TRBD2. The CDR3 runs 17 residues. Germline CDR1 LGHNA, CDR2 YNFKEQ. V lost 0 bases to trimming and J lost 3 bases; unmatched junction nucleotides: 10. In nucleotides, the CDR3 is TGTGCCAGCAGCCAAGATGGACTAGTTGGTCCCAAAGAGACCCAGTACTTC. Encoded protein: CASSQDGLVGPKETQYF.

CDR3 DNA sequence: TGTGCCAGCAGCCTCCCGGGATTCCCCCCGGATACGCAGTATTTT. As protein: CASSLPGFPPDTQYF. The chain employs TRBV28 and TRBJ2-3, with D perhaps TRBD2 (5 bases). V lost 6 bases and J 6 bases, leaving 19 bases between the germline ends. CDR1 is MDHEN, CDR2 SYDVKM, per germline. CDR3 length equals 15 residues.

The table lists this clonotype with many counts. CDR3 in DNA: TGTGCCAGCAGCGTAGCGGGGTCGTGGGAGACCCAGTACTTC. Amino acid sequence: CASSVAGSWETQYF. The chain links TRBV9 to TRBJ2-5; TRBD2 might be the D (5 bases). The CDR3 extends over 14 amino acids. V was trimmed by 0 bases and J by 5 bases, leaving 11 bases between them. CDR1 and CDR2 (germline): SGDLS, YYNGEE.

This clonotype was picked up many times. The chain is built from TRBV5-5 and TRBJ2-7; perhaps D is TRBD1 or TRBD2 (5 bases each). Per germline, CDR1 SGHKS and CDR2 YYEKEE (reference sequence). The CDR3 contains 13 residues. V lost 6 bases and J 6 bases, leaving 16 bases between the germline ends. CDR3 residues: CASTGTGDREQYF. Here the CDR3 DNA reads TGTGCCAGCACGGGAACCGGGGACCGCGAGCAGTACTTC.

This clonotype was seen more than once but under ten times. The V gene is TRBV20-1, the J gene TRBJ2-5, with 7 bases lining up with TRBD2. Germline V gene data show CDR1 as DFQATT and CDR2 as SNEGSKA (reference sequence). This CDR3 has 14 amino acids. The trim removed 5 bases at V and 2 bases at J, leaving 8 bases unmatched. The CDR3 DNA reads TGCAGTGCTCGGTCACGACTAGCTCAAGAGACCCAGTACTTC. Its translation: CSARSRLAQETQYF.

The chain couples TRBV14 to TRBJ2-2, with D possibly TRBD2 on 6 matching bases. The V end was cut by 1 base, the J end by 6 bases, with 9 bases between. The CDR3 extends over 14 amino acids. CDR1 SGHDN and CDR2 FVKESK come from the germline V gene. The CDR3 DNA sequence: TGTGCCAGCAGCCAAGTTCTAGCGTCCGGGGAGCTGTTTTTT. This codes for CASSQVLASGELFF.

The DNA of the CDR3 is TGTGCCTATCCCCGAGAGACCCAGTACTTC. Its protein product is CAYPRETQYF. V gene TRBV10-3 combines with J gene TRBJ2-5, with D unclear. CDR3 length: 10 amino acids. V was clipped by 11 bases and J by 4 bases, with 8 bases between them. CDR1 ENHRY and CDR2 SYGVKD come from the germline V gene.